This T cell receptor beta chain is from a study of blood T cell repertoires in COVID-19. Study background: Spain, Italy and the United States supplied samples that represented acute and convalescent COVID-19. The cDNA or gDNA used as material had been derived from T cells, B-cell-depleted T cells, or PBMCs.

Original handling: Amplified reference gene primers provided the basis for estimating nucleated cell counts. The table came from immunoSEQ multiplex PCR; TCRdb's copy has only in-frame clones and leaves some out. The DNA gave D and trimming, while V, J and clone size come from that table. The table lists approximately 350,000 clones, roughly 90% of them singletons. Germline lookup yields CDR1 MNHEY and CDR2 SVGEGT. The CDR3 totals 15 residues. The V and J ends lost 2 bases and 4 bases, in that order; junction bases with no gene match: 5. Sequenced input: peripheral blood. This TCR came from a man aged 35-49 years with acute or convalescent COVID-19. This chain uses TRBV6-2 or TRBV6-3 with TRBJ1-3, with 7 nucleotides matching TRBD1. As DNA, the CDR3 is TGTGCCAGCAGTTACCTACAGGGGAACGGAAACACCATATATTTT. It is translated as CASSYLQGNGNTIYF.